This TCR beta chain emerged from a study of early T cells in non-severe SARS-CoV-2 infection. Looking at the study overall: Chains from this unsorted whole-blood bulk RNA could not be paired.

This clonotype has at least ten counts. Tagging with unique molecular identifiers was applied to individual cDNA molecules. TCRdb re-called the 5' RACE reads through MiXCR, storing one row per CDR3 protein. This sample has around 30,000 distinct CDR3 sequences; 5.5% to 7.5% occur once, and the top ten carry approximately 7.5%. Trimming took 0 bases from V and 5 from J, leaving 11 bases between them. The CDR3 is 15 amino acids. Germline V gene lookup returns CDR1 SGHRS and CDR2 YFSETQ. Source material: whole blood. This chain joins TRBV5-1 and TRBJ1-4; D is perhaps TRBD1 (5 bases). The receptor was isolated from an adult who was a healthcare worker with PCR-confirmed SARS-CoV-2 infection or an uninfected control (not recorded which). CDR3 amino acids: CASSLAGLPNEKLFF. CDR3 sequence (DNA): TGCGCCAGCAGCTTGGCGGGACTTCCAAATGAAAAACTGTTTTTT.